The following is a T cell receptor beta chain sequence with its context. Its antigen is unknown. Base qualities were left out, and no much larger clone turns up one base away. T-cell subsets were not sorted, and bulk bone marrow was analyzed instead. TCR beta CDR3 regions were immunosequenced from bone marrow of about 10 myelodysplastic syndrome patients before and after hypomethylating agent therapy. Each patient contributed a baseline bone marrow plus two to three bone marrows at different post-treatment timepoints for longitudinal repertoire tracking. Whole bone marrow served as the source for genomic DNA extraction, with DNA quality checked using TapeStation, NanoDrop OneC and PicoGreen assays. This sample is drawn from a study of hypomethylating agent response in myelodysplastic syndrome (dated by TCRdb to the early 2020s). At the level of the whole study: The hypomethylating agents azacitidine (8 of 11) or decitabine (3 of 11) were used to treat the patients. The cohort was composed of several male and 2 female myelodysplastic syndrome patients. Patients had a mean age of roughly 72 +/- 6.3 years, and a diploid cytogenetic profile was the most common. TET2 was the most frequent mutation, present in about 50% of the 11 patients. Complete response or hematologic improvement was achieved by six patients, and 4 or 5 patients were classified as non-responders. Complete response or hematologic improvement counted as response, and patients meeting neither criterion were classed as non-responders. Overall results and qualifications from the work: Possible recognition of novel MDS antigens by the shared GLIPH2 clusters was not confirmed, and experimental validation of that possible recognition is needed. Novel clonotypes emerged more often in responders, while non-responders showed more contracted clonotypes after treatment. The healthy control donors were not matched in age to the MDS patients, and this mismatch could have affected the comparison between MDS and healthy donors. Only 10 or so patients were analyzed, so the cohort was small. Richness, rarefaction diversity and clonality did not change significantly after hypomethylating agent treatment, across all patients or within response groups.

Via the germline V gene, CDR1 is KGHSH and CDR2 LQKENI. The CDR3 sequence holds 15 residues, the cysteine and phenylalanine included. Of all the DNA, just the CDR3 is kept, 45 bases in frame from base 1. Ends trimmed: V by 3 bases, J by 3 bases; bases unmatched to a gene: 8. Libraries were constructed by the immunoSEQ multiplex PCR assay. Survey resolution was applied, with two replicates of about 200 ng each being run for a total of about 400 ng of DNA per sample. Rearranged TCRB sequences in genomic DNA were detected with the hsTCRB kit, which uses multiplex PCR primers directed at V and J genes. The first PCR used the QIAGEN Multiplex PCR Kit for 25 to 35 cycles to amplify the CDR3 region. Sample barcodes and Illumina adapters were attached to each replicate during a second PCR lasting seven to eight cycles. Quantification of the pooled libraries was done with a QuantStudio 6 and the KAPA library quantification kit. Approximately 15 pM of pooled libraries was sequenced on an Illumina MiSeq using 156-cycle single-end reads and a 15-cycle index read. The original pipeline was this. VDJdb annotation flagged about 1.7% of around 160,000 unique clonotypes as previously reported viral-epitope-specific. The immunoSEQ Data Assistant and immunoSEQ Analyzer converted raw reads into normalized, annotated TCRB repertoires. Clonotypes were analyzed with the immunarch R package version 0.6.5 and BioAnalyzer. Every repertoire was downsampled to the clone count of the smallest repertoire before richness was estimated. Clonotypes were classified as expanded, contracted or novel by Fisher's exact tests, with novel defined as zero frequency before treatment. Significantly changed CDR3 beta sequences were clustered with GLIPH2 using simulation_depth=1000 and kmer_min_depth=3, and CDR3s shorter than five residues were excluded. Drawn from immuneACCESS, this table holds only the in-frame rearrangements with V and J called that TCRdb kept. Clones are partly lost; checked studies trace under half to an unresolved V gene and leave the rest unexplained. D and trimming were read from the DNA, whereas the V and J calls and clone size are those reported in that table. The table for this sample lists under 5,500 clones; roughly 80% of them were counted only once. Of the sample, 15% to 20% falls within the top ten clones.

The sequence came from a human donor with myelodysplastic syndrome. The sample consisted of bone marrow, taken before or after starting hypomethylating agent treatment for myelodysplastic syndrome (not recorded which). This receptor chain uses TRBV18 and TRBJ2-7, and TRBD2 matches 7 of the central bases. In nucleotides, the sequence is TGTGCCAGCTCACCTTCACTAGCGTCTCGCTACGAGCAGTACTTC. This codes for CASSPSLASRYEQYF.